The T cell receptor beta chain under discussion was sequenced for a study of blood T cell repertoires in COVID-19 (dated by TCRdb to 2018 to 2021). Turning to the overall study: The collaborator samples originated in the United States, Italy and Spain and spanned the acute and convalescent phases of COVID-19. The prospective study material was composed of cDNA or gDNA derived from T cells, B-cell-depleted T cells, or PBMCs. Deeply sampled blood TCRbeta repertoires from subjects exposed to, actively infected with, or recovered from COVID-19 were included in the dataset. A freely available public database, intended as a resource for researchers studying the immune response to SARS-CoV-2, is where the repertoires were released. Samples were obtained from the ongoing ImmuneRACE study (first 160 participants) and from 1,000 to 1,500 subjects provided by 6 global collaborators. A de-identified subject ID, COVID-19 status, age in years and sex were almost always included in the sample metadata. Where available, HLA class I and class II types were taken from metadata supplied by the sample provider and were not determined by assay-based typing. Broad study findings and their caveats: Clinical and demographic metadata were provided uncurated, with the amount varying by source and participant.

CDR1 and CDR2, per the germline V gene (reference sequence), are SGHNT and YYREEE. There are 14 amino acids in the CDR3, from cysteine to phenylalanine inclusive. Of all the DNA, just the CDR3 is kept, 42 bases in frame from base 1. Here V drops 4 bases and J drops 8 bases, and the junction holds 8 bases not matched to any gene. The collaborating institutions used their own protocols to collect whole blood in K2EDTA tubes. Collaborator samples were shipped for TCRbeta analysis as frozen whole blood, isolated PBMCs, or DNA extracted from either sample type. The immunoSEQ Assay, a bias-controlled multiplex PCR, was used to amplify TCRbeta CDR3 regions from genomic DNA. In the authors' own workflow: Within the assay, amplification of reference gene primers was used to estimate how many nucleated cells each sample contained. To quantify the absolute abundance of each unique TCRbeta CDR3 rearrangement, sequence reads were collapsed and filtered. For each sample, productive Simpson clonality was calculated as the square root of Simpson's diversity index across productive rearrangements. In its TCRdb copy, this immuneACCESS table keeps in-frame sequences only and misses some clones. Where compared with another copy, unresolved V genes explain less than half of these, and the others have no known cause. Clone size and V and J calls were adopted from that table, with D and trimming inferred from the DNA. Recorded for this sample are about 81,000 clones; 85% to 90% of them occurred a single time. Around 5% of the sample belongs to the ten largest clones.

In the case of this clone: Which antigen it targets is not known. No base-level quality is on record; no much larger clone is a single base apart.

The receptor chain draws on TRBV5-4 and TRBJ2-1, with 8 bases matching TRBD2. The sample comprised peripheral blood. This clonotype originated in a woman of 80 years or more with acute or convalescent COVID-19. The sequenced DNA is TGTGCCAGCAGCCCCAGCGGGAGTAGCGATGAGCAGTTCTTC. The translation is CASSPSGSSDEQFF.